Listed below are T cell receptor beta chains from one sample, sequenced in a study of cytomegalovirus exposure and HLA in healthy donors. Data came from immunoSEQ multiplex PCR; TCRdb stores just in-frame clones and leaves some out. The repertoire includes over 150,000 clones, 65% to 75% of them detected once, and 2.1% sits in the top ten. Sample: PBMCs. These receptors all come from a man aged 25 to 45 in good health and CMV-seronegative. CDR3s include the opening cysteine and the closing phenylalanine or tryptophan. A D gene is named only where the DNA matches it firmly. Rows give clone size only sometimes, using once, few, many, or a class for an expanded clone.

j_call: TRBJ1-2; d_call: .; clone_size: few; v_call: TRBV27; cdr3_aa: CASSPIDRNYGYTF; cdr3_nt: TGTGCCAGCAGCCCGATTGACAGGAACTATGGCTACACCTTC
j_call: TRBJ2-5; d_call: TRBD2; clone_size: few; v_call: TRBV10-3; cdr3_aa: CAIGGTSGETQYF; cdr3_nt: TGTGCCATCGGGGGAACTAGCGGGGAGACCCAGTACTTC
j_call: TRBJ1-1; d_call: TRBD1; clone_size: few; v_call: TRBV7-9; cdr3_aa: CASSPLDRLDGEAFF; cdr3_nt: TGTGCCAGCAGCCCCCTGGACAGGCTGGATGGTGAAGCTTTCTTT
j_call: TRBJ1-1; d_call: .; clone_size: .; v_call: TRBV7-9; cdr3_aa: CASSYPRGGSNTEAFF; cdr3_nt: TGTGCCAGCAGTTACCCTAGGGGAGGTTCGAACACTGAAGCTTTCTTT
j_call: TRBJ2-1; d_call: TRBD1; clone_size: .; v_call: TRBV12-5; cdr3_aa: CASGSGQGAFNEQFF; cdr3_nt: TGTGCTAGTGGTTCCGGACAGGGGGCTTTCAATGAGCAGTTCTTC
j_call: TRBJ2-2; d_call: TRBD2; clone_size: .; v_call: TRBV2; cdr3_aa: CASSPQGAGSTGELFF; cdr3_nt: TGTGCCAGCAGTCCCCAGGGAGCGGGGAGCACCGGGGAGCTGTTTTTT
j_call: TRBJ2-2; d_call: TRBD1; clone_size: .; v_call: TRBV6-1; cdr3_aa: CASSEATGGTGELFF; cdr3_nt: TGTGCCAGCAGTGAAGCGACAGGGGGCACCGGGGAGCTGTTTTTT
j_call: TRBJ2-7; d_call: TRBD1; clone_size: .; v_call: TRBV6-4; cdr3_aa: CASSEKGGLGEQYF; cdr3_nt: TGTGCCAGCAGTGAAAAAGGGGGCTTGGGCGAGCAGTACTTC
j_call: TRBJ2-2; d_call: .; clone_size: .; v_call: TRBV27; cdr3_aa: CASSWRQGGTGELFF; cdr3_nt: TGTGCCAGCAGTTGGAGACAGGGAGGCACCGGGGAGCTGTTTTTT
j_call: TRBJ1-1; d_call: TRBD1; clone_size: .; v_call: TRBV29-1; cdr3_aa: CSVVPTGAPEAFF; cdr3_nt: TGCAGCGTTGTGCCCACAGGGGCCCCTGAAGCTTTCTTT
j_call: TRBJ1-5; d_call: .; clone_size: few; v_call: TRBV19; cdr3_aa: CASSFGSGLGDQPQNF; cdr3_nt: TGTGCCAGTAGTTTCGGTAGCGGTTTGGGGGATCAGCCCCAGAATTTT
j_call: TRBJ2-7; d_call: TRBD1; clone_size: few; v_call: TRBV29-1; cdr3_aa: CSVTVTGALNEQYF; cdr3_nt: TGCAGCGTTACCGTGACAGGGGCCCTTAACGAGCAGTACTTC
j_call: TRBJ2-1; d_call: TRBD1; clone_size: .; v_call: TRBV5-3; cdr3_aa: CARSIWTGCYNEQFF; cdr3_nt: TGTGCCAGAAGCATTTGGACAGGTTGCTACAATGAGCAGTTCTTC
j_call: TRBJ1-1; d_call: .; clone_size: .; v_call: TRBV4-1; cdr3_aa: CASSPPGVYTEAFF; cdr3_nt: TGCGCCAGCAGCCCTCCAGGGGTTTACACTGAAGCTTTCTTT
j_call: TRBJ1-1; d_call: .; clone_size: few; v_call: TRBV9; cdr3_aa: CASSATATTEAFF; cdr3_nt: TGTGCCAGCAGCGCGACAGCGACCACTGAAGCTTTCTTT
j_call: TRBJ1-2; d_call: TRBD1; clone_size: .; v_call: TRBV6-5; cdr3_aa: CASTYGQGVTYGYPF; cdr3_nt: TGTGCCAGCACCTATGGACAGGGGGTGACCTATGGCTACCCCTTC
j_call: TRBJ1-2; d_call: .; clone_size: .; v_call: TRBV7-9; cdr3_aa: CASSDPTGGANYGYTF; cdr3_nt: TGTGCCAGCAGCGACCCCACCGGCGGGGCAAATTATGGCTACACCTTC
j_call: TRBJ2-3; d_call: TRBD2; clone_size: .; v_call: TRBV5-4; cdr3_aa: CASRDSGGNNTQYF; cdr3_nt: TGTGCCAGCAGGGATAGCGGGGGTAATAATACGCAGTATTTT
j_call: TRBJ2-5; d_call: TRBD2; clone_size: .; v_call: TRBV7-9; cdr3_aa: CASSPTSSETQYF; cdr3_nt: TGTGCCAGCAGCCCGACTAGCTCGGAGACCCAGTACTTC
j_call: TRBJ2-3; d_call: .; clone_size: .; v_call: TRBV27; cdr3_aa: CASSLWQPSTDTQYF; cdr3_nt: TGTGCCAGCAGTTTATGGCAACCAAGCACAGATACGCAGTATTTT
j_call: TRBJ2-2; d_call: .; clone_size: few; v_call: TRBV5-1; cdr3_aa: CASSSGEWVTGELFF; cdr3_nt: TGCGCCAGCAGCTCGGGGGAGTGGGTTACCGGGGAGCTGTTTTTT
j_call: TRBJ1-6; d_call: .; clone_size: .; v_call: TRBV5-8; cdr3_aa: CASSYPQGLRTYNSPLHF; cdr3_nt: TGTGCCAGCAGCTATCCCCAGGGGTTACGGACCTATAATTCACCCCTCCACTTT
j_call: TRBJ2-1; d_call: TRBD2; clone_size: .; v_call: TRBV9; cdr3_aa: CASRPGTSGGAVNEQFF; cdr3_nt: TGTGCCAGCAGGCCGGGGACTAGCGGGGGGGCCGTCAATGAGCAGTTCTTC
j_call: TRBJ2-7; d_call: TRBD1; clone_size: .; v_call: TRBV5-1; cdr3_aa: CASSSRTGSYEQYF; cdr3_nt: TGCGCCAGCAGCTCCCGGACAGGGTCCTACGAGCAGTACTTC
j_call: TRBJ1-1; d_call: .; clone_size: few; v_call: TRBV6-6; cdr3_aa: CASSYSQGRVVAFF; cdr3_nt: TGTGCCAGCAGTTACTCGCAGGGTAGGGTTGTAGCTTTCTTT
j_call: TRBJ2-3; d_call: .; clone_size: .; v_call: TRBV19; cdr3_aa: CASSIAGISTDTQYF; cdr3_nt: TGTGCCAGTAGTATAGCCGGGATCAGCACAGATACGCAGTATTTT
j_call: TRBJ1-5; d_call: .; clone_size: once; v_call: TRBV7-2; cdr3_aa: CASSLVDNQPQHF; cdr3_nt: TGTGCCAGCAGCTTAGTAGATAATCAGCCCCAGCATTTT
j_call: TRBJ2-2; d_call: TRBD2; clone_size: .; v_call: TRBV15; cdr3_aa: CATSRKILALTGELFF; cdr3_nt: TGTGCCACCAGCAGAAAAATACTAGCGCTCACCGGGGAGCTGTTTTTT
j_call: TRBJ1-6; d_call: TRBD1; clone_size: .; v_call: TRBV6-1; cdr3_aa: CASSRDSSYNSPLHF; cdr3_nt: TGTGCCAGCAGCCGGGACAGTTCCTATAATTCACCCCTCCACTTT
j_call: TRBJ2-7; d_call: .; clone_size: .; v_call: TRBV7-3; cdr3_aa: CASSPGSGSYEQYF; cdr3_nt: TGTGCCAGCAGCCCAGGTTCGGGATCCTACGAGCAGTACTTC
j_call: TRBJ1-2; d_call: TRBD1; clone_size: few; v_call: TRBV6-5; cdr3_aa: CASRQQGGSYGYTF; cdr3_nt: TGTGCCAGCAGACAACAGGGGGGATCCTATGGCTACACCTTC
j_call: TRBJ2-2; d_call: .; clone_size: .; v_call: TRBV6-1; cdr3_aa: CASSEAWGGSGELFF; cdr3_nt: TGTGCCAGCAGTGAAGCATGGGGCGGTTCCGGGGAGCTGTTTTTT
j_call: TRBJ2-5; d_call: .; clone_size: .; v_call: TRBV28; cdr3_aa: CASSLIGGETQYF; cdr3_nt: TGTGCCAGCAGTTTAATCGGGGGAGAGACCCAGTACTTC
j_call: TRBJ1-6; d_call: TRBD1; clone_size: few; v_call: TRBV7-9; cdr3_aa: CASRLTGGQSPLHF; cdr3_nt: TGTGCCAGCAGGTTAACAGGGGGCCAATCACCCCTCCACTTT
j_call: TRBJ1-1; d_call: .; clone_size: .; v_call: TRBV9; cdr3_aa: CASSKLSGINTEAFF; cdr3_nt: TGTGCCAGCAGCAAGCTGTCGGGGATTAACACTGAAGCTTTCTTT
j_call: TRBJ2-1; d_call: .; clone_size: .; v_call: TRBV7-3; cdr3_aa: CASSLEGGSYNEQFF; cdr3_nt: TGTGCCAGCAGCCTGGAAGGGGGCTCCTACAATGAGCAGTTCTTC
j_call: TRBJ2-7; d_call: TRBD1; clone_size: .; v_call: TRBV7-9; cdr3_aa: CASSFYRDRGSYEQYF; cdr3_nt: TGTGCCAGCAGCTTTTACCGGGACAGGGGGTCCTACGAGCAGTACTTC
j_call: TRBJ2-7; d_call: TRBD1; clone_size: .; v_call: TRBV28; cdr3_aa: CASSLGTGGGEQYF; cdr3_nt: TGTGCCAGCAGCCTGGGGACAGGGGGTGGCGAGCAGTACTTC
j_call: TRBJ1-3; d_call: .; clone_size: .; v_call: TRBV30; cdr3_aa: CAWSVAGAGNTIYF; cdr3_nt: TGTGCCTGGAGTGTTGCAGGCGCTGGAAACACCATATATTTT
j_call: TRBJ2-5; d_call: TRBD2; clone_size: .; v_call: TRBV15; cdr3_aa: CATRGGEETQYF; cdr3_nt: TGTGCCACCAGGGGGGGGGAAGAGACCCAGTACTTC
j_call: TRBJ2-7; d_call: TRBD2; clone_size: .; v_call: TRBV2; cdr3_aa: CASSEAGGNEQYF; cdr3_nt: TGTGCCAGCAGTGAAGCGGGAGGGAACGAGCAGTACTTC
j_call: TRBJ1-2; d_call: .; clone_size: .; v_call: TRBV5-1; cdr3_aa: CASSLEGGGYPF; cdr3_nt: TGCGCCAGCAGCTTGGAAGGCGGTGGCTACCCCTTC
j_call: TRBJ2-7; d_call: .; clone_size: .; v_call: TRBV7-9; cdr3_aa: CASSLSNGQKSYEQYF; cdr3_nt: TGTGCCAGCAGCTTATCTAATGGGCAGAAGTCCTACGAGCAGTACTTC
j_call: TRBJ2-5; d_call: TRBD2; clone_size: .; v_call: TRBV5-4; cdr3_aa: CASSFAGGPQETQYF; cdr3_nt: TGTGCCAGCAGCTTTGCGGGGGGTCCTCAAGAGACCCAGTACTTC
j_call: TRBJ1-1; d_call: .; clone_size: .; v_call: TRBV19; cdr3_aa: CASSLLSQNTEAFF; cdr3_nt: TGTGCCAGTAGTTTGCTCTCACAGAACACTGAAGCTTTCTTT
j_call: TRBJ1-1; d_call: TRBD1; clone_size: .; v_call: TRBV7-2; cdr3_aa: CASSLATGAATEAFF; cdr3_nt: TGTGCCAGCAGCTTAGCAACAGGGGCGGCGACTGAAGCTTTCTTT
j_call: TRBJ1-1; d_call: .; clone_size: once; v_call: TRBV11-2; cdr3_aa: CASSLAQTNTEAFF; cdr3_nt: TGTGCCAGCAGCTTGGCACAAACGAACACTGAAGCTTTCTTT
j_call: TRBJ1-4; d_call: .; clone_size: .; v_call: TRBV13; cdr3_aa: CATGTNNEKLFF; cdr3_nt: TGTGCCACCGGTACCAATAATGAAAAACTGTTTTTT
j_call: TRBJ1-2; d_call: TRBD1; clone_size: .; v_call: TRBV2; cdr3_aa: CASNGQAPNYGYTF; cdr3_nt: TGTGCCAGCAATGGACAGGCGCCTAACTATGGCTACACCTTC
j_call: TRBJ2-7; d_call: TRBD1; clone_size: few; v_call: TRBV5-6; cdr3_aa: CASSLETGGEEQYF; cdr3_nt: TGTGCCAGCAGCTTGGAGACAGGGGGCGAGGAGCAGTACTTC
j_call: TRBJ2-5; d_call: .; clone_size: .; v_call: TRBV27; cdr3_aa: CASSQGHLQETQYF; cdr3_nt: TGTGCCAGCAGTCAGGGACACCTACAAGAGACCCAGTACTTC
j_call: TRBJ2-5; d_call: .; clone_size: few; v_call: TRBV29-1; cdr3_aa: CSVEQGGETQYF; cdr3_nt: TGCAGCGTTGAACAGGGTGGTGAGACCCAGTACTTC
j_call: TRBJ1-2; d_call: TRBD1; clone_size: once; v_call: TRBV7-2; cdr3_aa: CASSQAEDRGLYGYTF; cdr3_nt: TGTGCCAGCAGCCAGGCCGAGGACAGGGGGCTCTATGGCTACACCTTC
j_call: TRBJ2-5; d_call: TRBD1; clone_size: .; v_call: TRBV19; cdr3_aa: CASSPRDSGETQYF; cdr3_nt: TGTGCCAGTAGTCCCAGGGACAGTGGGGAGACCCAGTACTTC
j_call: TRBJ2-3; d_call: TRBD2; clone_size: .; v_call: TRBV5-1; cdr3_aa: CASSLAGLAGATDTQYF; cdr3_nt: TGCGCCAGCAGCTTGGCCGGACTAGCGGGGGCCACAGATACGCAGTATTTT
j_call: TRBJ2-3; d_call: .; clone_size: .; v_call: TRBV27; cdr3_aa: CASSQGGDTQYF; cdr3_nt: TGTGCCAGCAGCCAGGGTGGGGATACGCAGTATTTT
j_call: TRBJ2-5; d_call: .; clone_size: .; v_call: TRBV6-4; cdr3_aa: CASSEGTGPQETQYF; cdr3_nt: TGTGCCAGCAGTGAGGGAACAGGGCCCCAAGAGACCCAGTACTTC
j_call: TRBJ1-6; d_call: .; clone_size: .; v_call: TRBV5-6; cdr3_aa: CASSPARVGYNSPLHF; cdr3_nt: TGTGCCAGCAGCCCCGCCCGGGTAGGCTATAATTCACCCCTCCACTTT
j_call: TRBJ2-3; d_call: .; clone_size: once; v_call: TRBV5-1; cdr3_aa: CASSLVGGGDTDTQYF; cdr3_nt: TGCGCCAGCAGCTTGGTTGGGGGAGGCGACACAGATACGCAGTATTTT